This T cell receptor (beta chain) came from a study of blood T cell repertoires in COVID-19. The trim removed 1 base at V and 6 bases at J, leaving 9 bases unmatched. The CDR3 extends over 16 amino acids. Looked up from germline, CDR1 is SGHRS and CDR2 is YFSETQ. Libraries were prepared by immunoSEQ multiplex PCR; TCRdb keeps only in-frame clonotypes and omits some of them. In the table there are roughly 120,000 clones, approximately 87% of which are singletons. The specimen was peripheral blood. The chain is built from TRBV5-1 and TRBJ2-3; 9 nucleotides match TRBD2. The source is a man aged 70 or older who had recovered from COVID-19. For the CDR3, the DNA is TGCGCCAGCAGCTTGATACCTAGCGGGGACGGGGATACGCAGTATTTT. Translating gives CASSLIPSGDGDTQYF.